This entry lists 2 T cell receptor beta chains sequenced from one sample in a study of blood T cell repertoires in COVID-19. Data came from immunoSEQ multiplex PCR; TCRdb stores just in-frame clones and leaves some out. The data hold hundreds of thousands of clones, with roughly 86% observed a single time. The material sequenced was peripheral blood. These receptors all come from a human donor in a cohort sampled during active COVID-19.

The chain carries TRBV6-2 or TRBV6-3 and TRBJ2-7, with 8 positions matching TRBD2. The junction had 10 bases not matched to a gene; V was cut back by 2 bases and J by 4 bases. Germline CDR1 and CDR2: MNHEY and SVGEGT. CDR3 length equals 16 residues. The DNA of the CDR3 is TGTGCCAGCAGTTACCCCCCGGGGGGGGGCCCATACGAGCAGTACTTC. Amino acid sequence: CASSYPPGGGPYEQYF.

The chain couples TRBV6-5 to TRBJ1-1, with D perhaps TRBD1 (5 bases). From germline, CDR1 is MNHEY and CDR2 SVGAGI. The CDR3 length is 13 residues. The V end was cut by 4 bases, the J end by 6 bases, with 12 bases between. CDR3: CASSLGDFAEAFF. CDR3 DNA: TGTGCCAGCAGTTTAGGGGACTTCGCTGAAGCTTTCTTT.